This T cell receptor beta chain was retrieved from a study of neurological immune-mediated disorders. In TCRdb, the 5' RACE reads were re-called with MiXCR into one record per CDR3 protein. The sample lists 90,000 to 150,000 distinct CDR3 sequences; approximately 3.2% were seen once. This clonotype was picked up many times. The sequenced sample consisted of PBMCs. The sequence came from a woman aged 25 to 39 with multiple sclerosis.

The CDR3 nucleotides read TGCAGCGTTAAGGTGAACACTGAAGCTTTCTTT. This encodes CSVKVNTEAFF. This rearrangement joins TRBV29-1 to TRBJ1-1; no definite D call. Per the germline V gene, CDR1 is SQVTM and CDR2 is ANQGSEA. This CDR3 contains 11 residues. Between the trimmed V and J ends, which lost 5 bases and 0 bases, there was a span of 4 bases.